This record concerns one T cell receptor beta chain sequence. Genomic DNA for unsorted samples was obtained from some 100 million PBMCs. This record belongs to a study of shared clonotypes between healthy human individuals. Scientists sequenced DNA from unsorted PBMC on ten immunoSEQ deep assay plates. Under the authors' procedure: In the immunoSEQ data, sequences were junction-only and lacked quality scores, so filtering differed. Clones were read by immunoSEQ multiplex PCR, and TCRdb kept only the in-frame ones, dropping some. That table gives V, J and clone size, and the DNA gave D and trimming. The sample records some 500,000 clones, over 60% being singletons. V lost 6 bases to trimming and J lost 4 bases, with 14 bases between them. Germline loops: CDR1 SGDLS, CDR2 YYNGEE. CDR3 size: 14 residues.

The receptor's source is a woman between 35 and 50 years old in good health. Some clones in this sample may be carry-over from other donors' samples. Material: PBMCs. V and J are TRBV9 and TRBJ2-1; possibly TRBD1 or TRBD2 for D (6 bases each). In nucleotides, the CDR3 is TGTGCCAGCAACCGACTAGGGGGATACAATGAGCAGTTCTTC. It codes for CASNRLGGYNEQFF.